The clone carrying this T cell receptor beta chain was counted only a few times. Its matching antigen is unknown. This sample was taken from a study of T cells in Graves' hyperthyroidism and ophthalmopathy. Study-wide points: Among clonotypes expanded in thyroid above 0.001, most were also found in blood. Onset of ophthalmopathy came a median approximately 6 months after the model predicted it.

RNA transcripts were the template for amplifying TCR beta CDR3 regions. TCR CDR3 underwent first-round RT-PCR with the HTBI primer set. From the multiplex PCR reads, TCRdb called clonotypes with MiXCR, one entry per CDR3 protein. The sample has about 500,000 distinct CDR3 sequences; over 15% are singletons. Patients counted as stable if ophthalmopathy did not develop within 18 months. This sample holds PBMCs from approximately 9 ml fresh peripheral blood. The receptor comes from a woman aged 18-35 years with Graves' hyperthyroidism. The material sequenced was blood.

This CDR3 reads CASSYETSVRETQYF. The CDR3 bases are TGTGCCAGCAGTTACGAGACTAGCGTGAGGGAGACCCAGTACTTC. V and J are TRBV12-3 or TRBV12-4 and TRBJ2-5; 8 nucleotides agree with TRBD2. The V gene end was trimmed by 4 bases and the J gene end by 5 bases; junction bases not matched to a gene: 9. The CDR3 runs 15 residues.